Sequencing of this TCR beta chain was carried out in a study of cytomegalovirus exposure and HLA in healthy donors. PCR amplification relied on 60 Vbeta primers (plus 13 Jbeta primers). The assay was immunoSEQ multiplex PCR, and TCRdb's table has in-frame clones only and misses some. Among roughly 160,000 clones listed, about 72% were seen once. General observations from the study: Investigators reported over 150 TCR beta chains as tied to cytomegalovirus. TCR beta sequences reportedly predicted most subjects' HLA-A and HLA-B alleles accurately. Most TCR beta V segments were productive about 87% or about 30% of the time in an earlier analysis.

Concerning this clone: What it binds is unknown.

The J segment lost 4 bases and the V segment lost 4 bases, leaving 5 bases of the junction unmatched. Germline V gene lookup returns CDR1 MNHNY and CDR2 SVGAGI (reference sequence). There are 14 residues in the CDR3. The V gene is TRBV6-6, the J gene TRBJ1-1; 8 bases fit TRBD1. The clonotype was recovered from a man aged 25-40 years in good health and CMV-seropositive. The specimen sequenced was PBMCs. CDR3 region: CASSSQGASTEAFF. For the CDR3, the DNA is TGTGCCAGCAGTTCCCAGGGGGCGAGCACTGAAGCTTTCTTT.